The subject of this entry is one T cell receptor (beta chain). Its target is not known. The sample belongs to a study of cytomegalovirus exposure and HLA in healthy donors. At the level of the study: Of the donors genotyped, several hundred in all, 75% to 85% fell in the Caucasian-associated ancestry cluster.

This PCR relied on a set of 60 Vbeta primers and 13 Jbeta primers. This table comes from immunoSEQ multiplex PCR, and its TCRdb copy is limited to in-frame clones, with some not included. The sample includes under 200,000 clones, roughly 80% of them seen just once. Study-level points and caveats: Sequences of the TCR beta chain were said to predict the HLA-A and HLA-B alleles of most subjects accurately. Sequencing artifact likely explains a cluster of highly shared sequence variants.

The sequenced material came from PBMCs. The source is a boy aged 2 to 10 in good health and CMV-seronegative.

The CDR3 loop reads CASSLSLASGPSSYEQYF. The CDR3, as DNA: TGTGCCAGCAGCTTGTCTCTGGCTAGCGGGCCCAGCTCCTACGAGCAGTACTTC. J is TRBJ2-7 and V is TRBV5-4; 8 nucleotides line up with TRBD2. The trim removed 1 base at V and 0 bases at J, leaving 12 bases unmatched. The CDR3 is 18 amino acids. Germline CDR1 and CDR2: SGHNT and YYREEE (reference sequence).